This TCR beta chain was sequenced in a study of blood T cell repertoires in COVID-19. The CDR3 length is 17 residues. V trimming: 3 bases; J trimming: 4 bases; junction bases outside the gene matches: 4. Per germline, CDR1 LNHDA and CDR2 SQIVND (reference sequence). Methods used by the authors: Scientists estimated how many nucleated cells there were by amplifying reference gene primers. The protocol was immunoSEQ multiplex PCR, while the TCRdb copy is restricted to in-frame clones and leaves out a portion. The DNA gave D and trimming, while V, J and clone size come from that table. The sample shows around 300,000 clones, around 87% of them seen only once.

The rearrangement joins TRBV19 to TRBJ2-3; TRBD2 matches 16 bases. This receptor was obtained from a woman between 45 and 60 years old with active or convalescent COVID-19. The sample comprised peripheral blood. CDR3 amino acids: CASSMGLAGGLADTQYF. Written as DNA, the CDR3 is TGTGCCAGTAGTATGGGACTAGCGGGGGGGCTCGCAGATACGCAGTATTTT. The variable domain in full, completed from reference TRBV19 and TRBJ2-3, reads DGGITQSPKYLFRKEGQNVTLSCEQNLNHDAMYWYRQDPGQGLRLIYYSQIVNDFQKGDIAEGYSVSREKKESFPLTVTSAQKNPTAFYLCASSMGLAGGLADTQYFGPGTRLTVL.